This T cell receptor (beta chain) was observed in a study of blood T cells in healthy people across ages. Findings and limits, study-wide: When set beside aged donors, long-lived donors presented more naive CD4+ cells and higher diversity. CMV status of donors was not determined, possibly confounding expanded clonotype changes.

The count of this clonotype is one. The antigen is undetermined. Isolation yielded PBMCs, at least 7 million per sample, in every case. Using a J-beta primer mix together with a sample-barcoded 5' primer, a second PCR was run for roughly 6 to 12 cycles. Unique molecular identifiers of 12 random nucleotides labeled each cDNA. MiXCR was run by TCRdb on the 5' RACE reads, yielding one entry per CDR3 protein. This sample yields about 1.8 million distinct CDR3 sequences, of which approximately 50% are seen a single time; around 2.1% belongs to the top ten. Germline V gene lookup returns CDR1 KGHDR and CDR2 SFDVKD. Between the trimmed V and J ends, which lost 4 bases and 3 bases, there was a span of 9 bases. This CDR3 contains 15 residues.

The origin of this receptor is a woman aged 40-49 years in good health. V gene TRBV24-1 combines with J gene TRBJ2-6; perhaps TRBD1 as D (5 bases). Source material: blood. Written as DNA, the CDR3 is TGTGCCACCAGTGAATCAGGGCGTGGGGCCAACGTCCTGACTTTC. Translation: CATSESGRGANVLTF.